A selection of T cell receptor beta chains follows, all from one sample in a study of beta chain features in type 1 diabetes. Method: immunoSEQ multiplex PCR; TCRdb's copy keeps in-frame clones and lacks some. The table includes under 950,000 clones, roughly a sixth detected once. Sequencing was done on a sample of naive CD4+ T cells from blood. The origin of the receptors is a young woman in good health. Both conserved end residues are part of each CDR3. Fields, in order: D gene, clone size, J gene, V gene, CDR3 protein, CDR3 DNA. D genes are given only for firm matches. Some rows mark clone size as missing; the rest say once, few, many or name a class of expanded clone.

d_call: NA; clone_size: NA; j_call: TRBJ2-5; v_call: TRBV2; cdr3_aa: CASTGLGVTKETQYF; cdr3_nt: TGTGCCAGCACCGGCTTGGGGGTAACTAAAGAGACCCAGTACTTC
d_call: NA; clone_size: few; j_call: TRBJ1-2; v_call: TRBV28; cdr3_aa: CASSLPRTRYGYTF; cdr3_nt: TGTGCCAGCAGTTTACCTCGGACACGCTATGGCTACACCTTC
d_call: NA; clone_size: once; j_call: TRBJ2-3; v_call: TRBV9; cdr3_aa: CASSVEGVRTDTQYF; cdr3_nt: TGTGCCAGCAGCGTAGAGGGGGTAAGGACAGATACGCAGTATTTT
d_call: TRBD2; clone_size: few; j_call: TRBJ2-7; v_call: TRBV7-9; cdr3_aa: CASSWGLAGGFYEQYF; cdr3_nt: TGTGCCAGCAGCTGGGGACTAGCGGGCGGGTTCTACGAGCAGTACTTC
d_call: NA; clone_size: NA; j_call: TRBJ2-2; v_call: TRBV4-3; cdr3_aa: CASSQGLTTGELFF; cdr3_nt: TGCGCCAGCAGCCAAGGGCTAACTACCGGGGAGCTGTTTTTT
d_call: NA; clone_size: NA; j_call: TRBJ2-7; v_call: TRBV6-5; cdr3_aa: CASSFGTPPYEQYF; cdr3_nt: TGTGCCAGCAGTTTTGGGACTCCTCCCTACGAGCAGTACTTC
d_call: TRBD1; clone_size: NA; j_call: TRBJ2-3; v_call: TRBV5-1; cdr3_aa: CASRRTGSSTDTQYF; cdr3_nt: TGCGCCAGCAGAAGGACAGGCTCTAGCACAGATACGCAGTATTTT
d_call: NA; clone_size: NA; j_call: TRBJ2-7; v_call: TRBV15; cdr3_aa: CATSRDLGGEPSKYEQYF; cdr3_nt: TGTGCCACCAGCAGAGATCTGGGCGGGGAGCCGTCTAAATACGAGCAGTACTTC
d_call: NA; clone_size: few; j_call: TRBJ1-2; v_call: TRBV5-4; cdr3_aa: CASSLYDGGAGGYTF; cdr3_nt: TGTGCCAGCAGCTTGTATGACGGTGGCGCCGGGGGCTACACCTTC
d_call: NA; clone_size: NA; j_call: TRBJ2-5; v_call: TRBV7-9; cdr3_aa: CASSLARETQYF; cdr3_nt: TGTGCCAGCAGCTTAGCGCGAGAGACCCAGTACTTC
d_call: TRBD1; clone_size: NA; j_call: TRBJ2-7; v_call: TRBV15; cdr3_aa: CATSRDQGAYEQYF; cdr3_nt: TGTGCCACCAGCAGAGATCAGGGGGCGTACGAGCAGTACTTC
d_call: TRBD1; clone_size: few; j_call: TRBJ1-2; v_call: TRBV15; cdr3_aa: CATSVGQDVGYGYTF; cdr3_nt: TGTGCCACCAGCGTGGGACAGGACGTCGGCTATGGCTACACCTTC
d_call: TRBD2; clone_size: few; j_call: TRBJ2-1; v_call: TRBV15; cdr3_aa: CATSRLGTSGKGEQFF; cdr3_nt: TGTGCCACCAGCAGACTAGGGACTAGCGGGAAGGGTGAGCAGTTCTTC
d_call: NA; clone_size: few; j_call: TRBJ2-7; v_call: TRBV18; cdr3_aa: CASSPFTPDTTYEQYF; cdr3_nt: TGTGCCAGCTCACCATTTACTCCAGATACAACCTACGAGCAGTACTTC
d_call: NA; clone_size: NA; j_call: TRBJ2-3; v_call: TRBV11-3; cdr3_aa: CASSTMRGGNTQYF; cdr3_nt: TGTGCCAGCAGCACCATGCGGGGCGGAAATACGCAGTATTTT
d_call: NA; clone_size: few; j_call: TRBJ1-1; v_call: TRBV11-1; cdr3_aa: CASSFSDMNTEAFF; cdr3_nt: TGTGCCAGCAGCTTCTCTGATATGAACACTGAAGCTTTCTTT
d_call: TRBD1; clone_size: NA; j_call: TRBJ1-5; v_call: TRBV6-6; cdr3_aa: CASSYGRDRVQHF; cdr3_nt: TGTGCCAGCAGTTACGGTCGGGACAGGGTCCAGCATTTT
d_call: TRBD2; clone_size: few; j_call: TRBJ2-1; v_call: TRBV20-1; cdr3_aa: CSGEGNEQFF; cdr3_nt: TGCAGTGGGGAGGGTAATGAGCAGTTCTTC
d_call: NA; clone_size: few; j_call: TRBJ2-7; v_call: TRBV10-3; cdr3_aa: CAISVRTDAEQYF; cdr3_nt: TGTGCCATCAGTGTCAGGACAGACGCCGAGCAGTACTTC
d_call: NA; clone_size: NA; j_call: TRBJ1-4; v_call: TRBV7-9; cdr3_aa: CASSLDGPKLFF; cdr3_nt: TGTGCCAGCAGCTTAGACGGACCAAAACTGTTTTTT
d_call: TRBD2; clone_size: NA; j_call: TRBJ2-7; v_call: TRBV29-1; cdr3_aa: CSVCLAGVNFYEQYF; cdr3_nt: TGCAGCGTTTGCTTGGCGGGAGTGAACTTCTACGAGCAGTACTTC
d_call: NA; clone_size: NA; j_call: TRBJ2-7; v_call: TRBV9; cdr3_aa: CASSVAGGSSYEQYF; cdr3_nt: TGTGCCAGCAGCGTAGCCGGGGGAAGCTCCTACGAGCAGTACTTC
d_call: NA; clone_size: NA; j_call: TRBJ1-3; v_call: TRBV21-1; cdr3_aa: CASSKIKIRRSGNTIYF; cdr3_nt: TGTGCCAGCAGCAAAATTAAGATTCGGCGATCTGGAAACACCATATATTTT
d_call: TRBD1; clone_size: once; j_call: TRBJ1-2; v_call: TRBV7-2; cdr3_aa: CASSRDRGDGYTF; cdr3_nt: TGTGCCAGCAGCCGGGACAGGGGTGATGGCTACACCTTC
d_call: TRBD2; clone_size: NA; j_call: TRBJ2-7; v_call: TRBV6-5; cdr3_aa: CASSIAGGGYEQYF; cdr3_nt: TGTGCCAGCAGCATAGCGGGAGGGGGTTACGAGCAGTACTTC
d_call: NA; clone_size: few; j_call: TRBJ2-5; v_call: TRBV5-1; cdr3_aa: CASSLTGDGETQYF; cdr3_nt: TGCGCCAGCAGCTTGACGGGAGACGGTGAGACCCAGTACTTC
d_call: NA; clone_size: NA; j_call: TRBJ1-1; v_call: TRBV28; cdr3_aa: CASSSGTVSENTEAFF; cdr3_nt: TGTGCCAGCAGTTCCGGGACGGTGTCAGAAAACACTGAAGCTTTCTTT
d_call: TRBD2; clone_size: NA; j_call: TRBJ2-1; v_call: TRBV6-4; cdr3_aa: CASSVAGLSYNEQFF; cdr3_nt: TGTGCCAGCAGCGTAGCGGGACTCTCCTACAATGAGCAGTTCTTC
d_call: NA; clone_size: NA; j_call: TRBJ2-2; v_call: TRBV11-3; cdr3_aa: CASSTGEGGELFF; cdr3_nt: TGTGCCAGCTCGACAGGGGAGGGCGGGGAGCTGTTTTTT
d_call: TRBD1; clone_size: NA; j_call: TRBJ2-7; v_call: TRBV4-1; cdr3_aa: CASSQGTGPAVYEQYF; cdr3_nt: TGCGCCAGCAGCCAAGGGACAGGTCCGGCGGTCTACGAGCAGTACTTC
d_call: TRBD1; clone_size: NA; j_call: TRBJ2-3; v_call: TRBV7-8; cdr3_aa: CASSLDRDGDTQYF; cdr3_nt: TGTGCCAGCAGCTTGGACAGGGACGGAGATACGCAGTATTTT
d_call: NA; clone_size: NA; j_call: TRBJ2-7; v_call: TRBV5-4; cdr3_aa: CASSPGQIGNYEQYF; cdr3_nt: TGTGCCAGCAGCCCTGGACAGATTGGGAACTACGAGCAGTACTTC
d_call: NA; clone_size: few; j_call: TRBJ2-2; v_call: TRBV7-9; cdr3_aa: CASSYLAFNTGELFF; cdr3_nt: TGTGCCAGCAGCTACTTGGCTTTTAACACCGGGGAGCTGTTTTTT